The 10 T cell receptor beta chains listed next were all sequenced from one sample in a study of blood T cell repertoires in COVID-19. The method was immunoSEQ multiplex PCR; TCRdb's version includes in-frame clones alone and lacks a portion of them. The repertoire holds roughly 87,000 clones, with 60% to 80% as singletons. Sequenced material: peripheral blood. The receptors come from a woman aged 45 to 65 with acute or convalescent COVID-19.

This clone was observed a few times. The V call is TRBV7-9, the J call TRBJ2-7, with D perhaps matching TRBD2 (5 bases). This CDR3 spans 13 amino acids. Germline V gene sequence: CDR1 SEHNR, CDR2 FQNEAQ (reference sequence). Trimming shortened V by 3 bases and J by 4 bases, and 10 bases separated the two germline ends. The CDR3 DNA follows: TGTGCCAGCAGCTTGACGGGATTATACGAGCAGTACTTC. Its protein product is CASSLTGLYEQYF. The full variable domain, in which reference TRBV7-9 and TRBJ2-7 provide the parts outside the CDR3, is DTGVSQNPRHKITKRGQNVTFRCDPISEHNRLYWYRQTLGQGPEFLTYFQNEAQLEKSRLLSDRFSAERPKGSFSTLEIQRTEQGDSAMYLCASSLTGLYEQYFGPGTRLTVT.

The genes are TRBV10-3 and TRBJ1-2, with D unresolved. This CDR3 region has 15 residues. In germline, CDR1 is ENHRY, CDR2 SYGVKD. V was pared by 0 bases and J by 8 bases, with 16 bases between. DNA for the CDR3: TGTGCCATCAGTGAGTCTGGCGGGAAAGATCGAGGCTACACCTTC. Protein: CAISESGGKDRGYTF.

The V call is TRBV6-2 or TRBV6-3, the J call TRBJ2-7; 10 bases line up with TRBD2. Germline V CDR1 and CDR2: MNHEY, SVGEGT. The CDR3 length is 14 residues. V gave up 6 bases and J gave up 3 bases; unmatched junction bases: 5. The CDR3 DNA sequence: TGTGCCAGCAGACCTAGCGGGGGCCACTACGAGCAGTACTTC. It specifies CASRPSGGHYEQYF.

This clone was counted only a few times. The rearrangement joins TRBV9 to TRBJ2-2; maybe TRBD1 (5 bases). The CDR3 covers 16 residues. Trimming took 3 bases from V and 5 from J, leaving 17 bases between them. CDR1 is SGDLS, CDR2 YYNGEE, per germline. The CDR3 loop reads CASSEGPSGRTGELFF. CDR3 nucleotide sequence: TGTGCCAGCAGCGAGGGGCCCTCGGGTCGGACCGGGGAGCTGTTTTTT.

The chain links TRBV11-2 to TRBJ2-5, with TRBD2 matching 13 bases. V was clipped by 4 bases and J by 4 bases; unmatched bases: 15. CDR3 length: 19 residues. Germline assignment: CDR1 SGHAT and CDR2 FQNNGV. CDR3 sequence (DNA): TGTGCCAGCAGCTCGCCAACTAGCGGGGGGGCCGCTGACGCAGAGACCCAGTACTTC. The encoded protein is CASSSPTSGGAADAETQYF.

V and J are TRBV15 and TRBJ1-5; maybe TRBD1 (6 bases). The CDR3 extends over 16 amino acids. Trimming removed 0 bases at V and 3 bases at J, with 12 bases between. The germline V gene encodes CDR1 LNHNV and CDR2 YYDKDF (reference sequence). CDR3 coding DNA: TGTGCCACCAGCAGAGAGGGAAGGGGGAACAATCAGCCCCAGCATTTT. Translated: CATSREGRGNNQPQHF.

This clone has just a few counts. The rearrangement uses TRBV10-3 and TRBJ1-2, with D uncertain. Germline CDR1 is ENHRY and CDR2 is SYGVKD. The CDR3 spans 13 residues. V gave up 8 bases and J gave up 4 bases, with 14 bases separating them. The CDR3 region is CAIFESVVYGYTF. The CDR3 coding sequence is TGTGCCATCTTCGAGTCGGTCGTCTATGGCTACACCTTC.

This clone is a singleton in its sample. The chain recombines TRBV5-1 with TRBJ2-1; 7 positions match TRBD1. This CDR3 is built from 16 residues. Germline loops: CDR1 SGHRS, CDR2 YFSETQ. The V segment lost 0 bases and the J segment 2 bases; nucleotides outside the gene matches: 5. The CDR3 DNA sequence: TGCGCCAGCAGCTTGGATGGCAGGGGGACCTACAATGAGCAGTTCTTC. Protein product: CASSLDGRGTYNEQFF.

This chain uses TRBV11-3 with TRBJ2-1, with 8 bases fitting TRBD2. Germline CDR1 SGHNT, CDR2 YENEEA. The CDR3 length is 16 residues. V shed 2 bases and J 2 bases; nucleotides not matched to a gene: 5. The CDR3 here is CASSLHSGETYNEQFF. In DNA form, the CDR3 reads TGTGCCAGCAGCTTACATAGCGGGGAGACCTACAATGAGCAGTTCTTC.

The chain has TRBV13 and TRBJ1-2; a possible D gene is TRBD1 (6 bases). The length of the CDR3 is 15 residues. CDR1 PRHDT and CDR2 FYEKMQ come from the germline V gene (reference sequence). The V gene lost 1 base and the J gene lost 8 bases, with 17 bases spanning the gap. The CDR3 DNA is TGTGCCAGCAGCTTAGTCCTGGACAGATCTTTGGGCTACACCTTC. It specifies CASSLVLDRSLGYTF. The complete variable domain, with remaining parts taken from reference TRBV13 and TRBJ1-2, reads AAGVIQSPRHLIKEKRETATLKCYPIPRHDTVYWYQQGPGQDPQFLISFYEKMQSDKGSIPDRFSAQQFSDYHSELNMSSLELGDSALYFCASSLVLDRSLGYTFGSGTRLTVV.